Included here is one T cell receptor (beta chain) sequence, with context. This sample stems from a study of PD-L1 blockade in urothelial cancer. As to time point: pretreatment peripheral blood. Profiling relied on immunoSEQ multiplex PCR, and the TCRdb table lists in-frame clones only, not all of them. The sample includes just under 50,000 clones, under 90% of them seen just once. Losses at the gene ends were 0 bases for V and 10 bases for J; bases not matched to a gene: 3. The germline CDR1 and CDR2 sequences are ENHRY and SYGVKD. This CDR3 has 12 amino acids. This sample comprised PBMCs, obtained around atezolizumab (anti-PD-L1) treatment. The chain carries TRBV10-3 and TRBJ2-7; 7 nucleotides agree with TRBD1. This receptor was taken from a man in his 70s with urothelial cancer. The CDR3 loop reads CAISESGQVQYF. The CDR3 coding sequence is TGTGCCATCAGTGAGTCCGGACAGGTCCAGTACTTC.